This T cell receptor beta chain was captured in a study of T cells expressing NK-cell markers. With UMIs, 5'RACE template switching was used to make TCR beta cDNA. TCRdb reprocessed the 5' RACE reads and keeps a single row for each CDR3 protein, giving no DNA. This sample's clone table lists 500,000 to 600,000 distinct CDR3 sequences. The length of the CDR3 is 15 residues. Germline CDR1 ENHRY, CDR2 SYGVKD. The sequenced sample was blood T cells: a sorted CD56 or NKG2C T cell subset, CD4+ or CD8+ T cells, or bulk PBMC T cells (not recorded which). This TCR derives from a young man in good health. The rearrangement joins TRBV10-3 to TRBJ2-1; the D call from TCRdb, TRBD1, cannot be confirmed without DNA. The CDR3: CAIKTGTGVPNEQFF.